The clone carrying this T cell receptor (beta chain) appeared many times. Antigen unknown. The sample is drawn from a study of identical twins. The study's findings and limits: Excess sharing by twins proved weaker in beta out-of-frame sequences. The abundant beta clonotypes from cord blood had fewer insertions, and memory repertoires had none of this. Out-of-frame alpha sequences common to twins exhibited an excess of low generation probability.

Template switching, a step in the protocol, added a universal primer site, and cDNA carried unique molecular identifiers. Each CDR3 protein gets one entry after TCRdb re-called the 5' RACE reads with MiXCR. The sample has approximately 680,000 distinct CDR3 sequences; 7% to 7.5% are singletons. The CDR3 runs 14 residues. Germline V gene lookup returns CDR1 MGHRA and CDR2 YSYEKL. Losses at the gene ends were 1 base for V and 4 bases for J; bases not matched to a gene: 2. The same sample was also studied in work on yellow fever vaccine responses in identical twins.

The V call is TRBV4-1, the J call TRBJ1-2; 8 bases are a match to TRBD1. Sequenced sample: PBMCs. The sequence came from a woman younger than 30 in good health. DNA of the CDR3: TGCGCCAGCAGCCAAGGGACAGGGCCCTATGGCTACACCTTC. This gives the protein CASSQGTGPYGYTF.